This T cell receptor (beta chain) appears in the sequencing data of a study of cytomegalovirus exposure and HLA in healthy donors (dated by TCRdb to about 2017). At the level of the whole study: In an earlier analysis of roughly 590 of the donors, 276 Gb of sequence data and 120 million or so unique TCR beta sequences from about 190 million T cells were reported. An early release covering roughly 600 HLA-typed donors comprised approximately 290 gigabases of sequencing data and tens of millions of unique TCR sequences. Of the 350 to 450 genotyped donors, roughly 80% fell in the genetic ancestry cluster associated with self-reported Caucasian donors. The study aimed to test whether cataloging public T cell receptors could reveal signatures of past pathogen exposure. The study profiled the T cell repertoires of fewer than 850 subjects by immunosequencing and related them to cytomegalovirus serostatus. Besides the first cohort of hundreds of subjects, a separate validation cohort made up of 90 to 150 different subjects was used. The study combined high-throughput TCR immunosequencing, statistical association of individual TCRs with disease status, and machine learning to predict cytomegalovirus infection status. A later analysis re-examined previously published TCR beta repertoires from about 700 donors and added high-resolution HLA genotyping to investigate patterns of TCR occurrence. Rather than drawing on any new phenotypic data, the later analysis identified candidate immune exposures from TCR beta sequences and the way those sequences occurred across donors. An earlier analysis of around 580 of the donors used high-throughput TCR beta sequencing to judge whether each TCR beta V gene segment behaved as functional or pseudogenic. Alongside the repertoire data, information on donor age, sex, ethnicity and CMV serostatus was compiled. A later genetic analysis took genome-wide SNP genotypes for about 55% of the 666 donors and used that subset as a discovery cohort. All discovery cohort repertoires had been generated using a single sequencing platform. Both class I and class II loci were covered by HLA typing, at four-digit resolution. The number of typed donors differed by locus: about 629-630 for A, B, C, DRB1 and DQB1; 500 to 550 for DQA1; 606 for DPA1; and around 450 for DPB1. Several DR-DQ haplotypes were handled as single units for association and clustering because linkage in the cohort was strong. Across some 400 genotyped donors of the cohort, an average of approximately 240,000 unique TCR beta nucleotide sequences per donor were sequenced, and around 20% of those sequences were non-productive.

The cohort was made up of roughly 670 healthy bone marrow donors. At the time of sampling, every cohort member was nominally healthy, though immune exposures that went unrecorded were likely present. The donor was CMV seronegative and belonged to the group of 350 or so seronegative cohort members. A peripheral blood sample was collected from each donor, and TCR beta sequencing was performed on peripheral blood mononuclear cells. The Qiagen DNeasy Blood Extraction Kit was used to extract genomic DNA from the blood cell samples. A note on this clone: The antigen it recognizes is unknown. No per-base quality is available; no much larger clone lies one base away.

Broader findings and caveats from the paper: Specific HLA alleles were associated with 16,951 TCR beta sequences at a false discovery rate of 0.05 in a later analysis. Sequencing depth was assumed to be roughly uniform across donors in the presence/absence analyses, though that assumption may not hold. When HLA alleles, especially DR and DQ, strongly co-occurred, TCR associations were difficult to assign to individual alleles. A later genetic analysis reported fewer N-insertions in productive TCRs among donors in an Asian-associated ancestry cluster than the roughly 720-donor mean. A further reported finding was that TCR beta sequences accurately predicted the HLA-A and HLA-B alleles for most subjects in the first cohort. A cluster of highly shared sequence variants was judged likely to be a technical artifact of the sequencing pipeline. Correlated functional status among segregating V segments might be attributable to linkage disequilibrium, but an unknown experimental factor could not be ruled out. V-gene and J-gene trimming of TCR beta chains was associated with a missense DCLRE1C variant in a later genetic analysis, and the association was replicated in an independent cohort. Several of the top co-occurrence clusters appeared to be linked to parvovirus B19, influenza, CMV and Epstein-Barr virus, according to a later analysis. The classifier was reported to diagnose cytomegalovirus status with high specificity and sensitivity in both the original cohort and the validation cohort. A later analysis found that HLA-associated TCR beta chains were more clonally expanded and had lower generation probabilities than equally common non-associated chains. A later analysis found that TCR association rates varied across HLA loci, with DRB1 alleles showing the most associated TCRs and HLA-C alleles the fewest. The study gave a list of about 160 TCR beta chains associated with cytomegalovirus. Immune exposure information for the cohort was limited to CMV serostatus. Because the 87-base-pair reads could not distinguish some IMGT-functional V segments, including TRBV6-2 and TRBV6-3, those segments were excluded. Only TCR beta chains were sequenced in this cohort, and the absence of alpha or paired-chain data limited detectable features. According to the authors, the approach could potentially be generalized to other disease states and immunological phenotypes. While some public TCRs were present in many individuals, most TCR sequences turned up only very rarely across donors. A few of the identified cytomegalovirus-associated TCR beta chains were confirmed in vitro to be specific for cytomegalovirus antigens. Around 16 rarely observed V segments, including chromosome 9 orphons, were excluded from the earlier analysis of several hundred of the donors because counts were too low. A later analysis found that most CMV-associated TCR beta chains appeared HLA-restricted, with HLA associations seemingly driven largely by CMV exposure. In an earlier analysis of about 600 of the donors, most TCR beta V segments appeared in productive rearrangements about 90% or about 30% of the time, broadly matching IMGT annotations. Because some donors lacked HLA typing at each locus, the association tests relied only on the typed subset.

Sequences MDHEN (CDR1) and SYDVKM (CDR2) are obtained from the germline V gene. Counted from cysteine to phenylalanine, this CDR3 has 14 amino acids. CDR3 DNA only is kept here, 42 bases in frame from base 1. The junction shows trimming of 3 bases on V and 6 bases on J, plus 12 bases between the germline ends. Library prep was done by the immunoSEQ multiplex PCR assay. A mixture of 60 forward primers for TCR Vbeta segments and 13 reverse primers for TCR Jbeta segments was used in the multiplex PCR. The CDR3 region of rearranged TCR beta genes was amplified from genomic DNA with a multiplex PCR assay. Amplified TCR beta libraries were sequenced as 87-base-pair reads on the Illumina HiSeq System. For the original study's pipeline: In a later analysis, tens of millions of unique TCR beta chains were counted across the 500 to 850 repertoires, and approximately 11 million of these chains were shared by at least two donors. Raw reads were error-corrected and collapsed into unique sequences with a nearest-neighbor algorithm that merged closely related sequences to remove PCR and sequencing errors. CDR3 sequences were aligned to IMGT reference sequences to assign V, D and J gene segments. For a sequence to be retained, a match of at least six nucleotides to both a V gene segment and a J gene segment was required. A rearrangement counted as productive if the CDR3 had no stop codons and remained in frame with V and J, and every other rearrangement counted as non-productive. Following IMGT convention, CDR3 was defined as the stretch from the second conserved V-encoded cysteine up to the conserved J-encoded phenylalanine. The earlier analysis of some 580 of the donors excluded any sequence lacking an unambiguous match to a single V gene segment. In an earlier analysis of approximately 590 of the donors, a V segment was called functional when productive rearrangements were above 56.7%, and segregating when the standard deviation between donors exceeded 5%. A statistical classification framework was developed to diagnose cytomegalovirus status using the catalog of TCR beta chain sequences. V and J gene assignment, in a later analysis, came from comparing TCR nucleotide sequences with IMGT/GENE-DB human TR gene sequences. Using the TCRdist pipeline, a later analysis assigned CDR3 sequences along with most-parsimonious VDJ recombination scenarios. In a later analysis, every TCR beta chain was defined by the combination of its CDR3 amino acid sequence and its V-gene family, and reads without a unique V-gene family were dropped. A later analysis removed 550 to 650 highly shared, low-generation-probability nucleotide sequences to deal with suspected cross-contamination and a sequencing artifact. A later analysis calculated a clonal expansion index for each public chain from normalized within-repertoire ranks of inferred template counts. Generation probabilities in a later analysis came from a VDJ recombination model fitted to out-of-frame rearrangements, and those results were checked against IGoR. A later analysis scored TCR-TCR, TCR-HLA and TCR-CMV co-occurrence with hypergeometric tests, applying a repertoire-size bias correction to TCR pairs. In a later analysis, false discovery rates were estimated by permuting HLA or CMV assignments 20 times. A later analysis grouped co-occurring TCRs with DBSCAN, adding TCRdist sequence similarity when clustering within HLA-allele-positive subsets. Repertoires with fewer than 30,000 or more than 120,000 public chains, plus five repertoires with anomalous nucleotide sharing, were excluded from co-occurrence clustering. As stored in TCRdb, this immuneACCESS dataset retains in-frame rearrangements with V and J assigned. A fraction of the clones does not appear; measured against another copy, unresolved V genes explain less than half of the discrepancy, and the remainder lacks a known reason. V and J calls and clone size are copied from that table; D and trimming were computed from the DNA. This sample is represented by 95,000 to 150,000 clones; 80% of them were singletons. Jointly, the top ten make up more than 0.2% of the sample.

The rearrangement combines TRBV28 with TRBJ1-5; the D gene cannot be resolved reliably. Sequencing input: PBMCs. The TCR comes from a man aged 50 to 59 in good health and CMV-seronegative. In nucleotides, the sequence is TGTGCCAGCAGTTTGAGGGCAGTCCGTCAGCCCCAGCATTTT. It codes for CASSLRAVRQPQHF. The CDR3 plus the reference TRBV28 and TRBJ1-5 genes for the other parts give the full variable domain: DVKVTQSSRYLVKRTGEKVFLECVQDMDHENMFWYRQDPGLGLRLIYFSYDVKMKEKGDIPEGYSVSREKKERFSLILESASTNQTSMYLCASSLRAVRQPQHFGDGTRLSIL.